The entry that follows covers one T cell receptor (beta chain) sequence. The antigen remains undetermined. This sample is drawn from a study of cytomegalovirus exposure and HLA in healthy donors. With 60 Vbeta and 13 Jbeta primers, the PCR was carried out. This table comes from immunoSEQ multiplex PCR, and its TCRdb copy is limited to in-frame clones, with some not included. The data contain around 170,000 clones, around 77% of them singletons. Study findings and constraints: Accurate prediction of most subjects' HLA-A and HLA-B alleles from TCR beta sequences was reported.

The CDR3 consists of 15 residues. CDR1 KGHSH and CDR2 LQKENI come from the germline V gene. V lost 3 bases, J lost 5 bases, and 9 bases stayed unmatched. This TCR came from a man aged 35-49 years in good health and CMV-seronegative. Source material: PBMCs. The J gene is TRBJ2-7, the V gene TRBV18; 8 bases match TRBD1. For the CDR3, the DNA is TGTGCCAGCTCACCCTTGGACAGGGTGTCCGACGAGCAGTACTTC. Amino acid sequence: CASSPLDRVSDEQYF. Supplemented by reference TRBV18 and TRBJ2-7, the full variable domain reads NAGVMQNPRHLVRRRGQEARLRCSPMKGHSHVYWYRQLPEEGLKFMVYLQKENIIDESGMPKERFSAEFPKEGPSILRIQQVVRGDSAAYFCASSPLDRVSDEQYFGPGTRLTVT.